This TCR beta chain was obtained from a study of cytomegalovirus exposure and HLA in healthy donors (dated 2017 in TCRdb). At the level of the whole study: An earlier analysis of roughly 630 of the donors reported about 250 Gb of sequence data and roughly 100 million unique TCR beta sequences from around 200 million T cells. Roughly 300 gigabases of sequencing data and around 80 million unique TCR sequences made up an early release that covered under 750 HLA-typed donors. Among the roughly 380 genotyped donors, about 83% belonged to the genetic ancestry cluster associated with self-reported Caucasian donors. The aim of the study was to test whether cataloging public T cell receptors could identify signatures of past pathogen exposure. The study used immunosequencing to profile the T cell repertoires of several hundred subjects and linked those repertoires to cytomegalovirus serostatus. A separate validation cohort of roughly 110 different subjects was used in addition to the roughly 670-subject first cohort. The study combined high-throughput TCR immunosequencing, statistical association of individual TCRs with disease status, and machine learning to predict cytomegalovirus infection status. A later analysis re-examined previously published TCR beta repertoires from more than 550 donors and added high-resolution HLA genotyping to investigate patterns of TCR occurrence. Rather than drawing on any new phenotypic data, the later analysis identified candidate immune exposures from TCR beta sequences and the way those sequences occurred across donors. An earlier analysis of approximately 580 of the donors used high-throughput TCR beta sequencing to judge whether each TCR beta V gene segment behaved as functional or pseudogenic. Donor age, sex, ethnicity and CMV serostatus were collected together with the repertoire data. In a later genetic analysis, genome-wide SNP genotypes for about three fifths of the 666 donors were used, and that subset was treated as a discovery cohort. All discovery cohort repertoires had been generated using a single sequencing platform. Class I and class II HLA loci were covered by the typing at four-digit resolution. The number of typed donors differed by locus: about 620-630 for A, B, C, DRB1 and DQB1; approximately 520 for DQA1; over 600 for DPA1; and around 490 for DPB1. About 5 DR-DQ haplotypes were handled as single units for association and clustering, since linkage in the cohort was strong. On average, approximately 250,000 unique TCR beta nucleotide sequences were sequenced per donor among several hundred genotyped donors of the cohort, with roughly 18% of those sequences being non-productive. Overall study outcomes, separate from this receptor: Presence/absence analyses assumed roughly uniform sequencing depth across donors, an assumption that may not hold. A cluster of highly shared sequence variants was judged likely to represent a technical artifact of the sequencing pipeline. HLA typing was unavailable for some donors at each locus, so association tests used only the typed subset. This cohort had only TCR beta chains sequenced, and the lack of alpha or paired-chain data limited which features could be detected. In a later analysis, the rate of TCR association differed among HLA loci, with DRB1 alleles having the most associated TCRs and HLA-C alleles having the fewest. It was suggested by the authors that the approach could potentially be generalized to other disease states and immunological phenotypes. When HLA alleles, especially DR and DQ, strongly co-occurred, attributing TCR associations to individual alleles was difficult. A further reported finding was that TCR beta sequences accurately predicted the HLA-A and HLA-B alleles for most subjects in the first cohort. A later analysis reported that several top co-occurrence clusters appeared linked to parvovirus B19, influenza, CMV and Epstein-Barr virus. According to a later genetic analysis, donors in an Asian-associated ancestry cluster had fewer N-insertions in productive TCRs than the roughly 670-donor mean. According to a later analysis, most CMV-associated TCR beta chains appeared to be HLA-restricted, and the HLA associations seemed to be driven largely by CMV exposure. A total of roughly 160 TCR beta chains were listed by the study as associated with cytomegalovirus. Broadly in line with IMGT annotations, most TCR beta V segments showed up in productive rearrangements about 87% or about 30% of the time in an earlier analysis of approximately 600 of the donors. Three of the identified cytomegalovirus-associated TCR beta chains were confirmed in vitro to be specific for cytomegalovirus antigens. Most TCR sequences were observed very rarely across donors, whereas some public TCRs were present in many individuals. Because counts were too low, around 17 rarely observed V segments, including chromosome 9 orphons, were left out of the earlier analysis of some 640 of the donors. Correlated functional status among segregating V segments might be attributable to linkage disequilibrium, but an unknown experimental factor could not be ruled out. Compared with equally common non-associated chains, HLA-associated TCR beta chains in a later analysis were more clonally expanded and had lower generation probabilities. The 87-base-pair reads could not distinguish some IMGT-functional V segments, including TRBV6-2 and TRBV6-3, so those segments were excluded. The classifier was reported to diagnose cytomegalovirus status with high specificity and sensitivity in both the original and validation cohorts. Immune exposure information for the cohort was limited to CMV serostatus. A later analysis associated about 17,000 TCR beta sequences with specific HLA alleles at a false discovery rate of 0.05. An association between a missense DCLRE1C variant and V-gene and J-gene trimming of TCR beta chains was found in a later genetic analysis and replicated in an independent cohort.

Library generation was performed with the immunoSEQ multiplex PCR assay. For the multiplex PCR, a mixture combining 60 forward primers for TCR Vbeta segments and 13 reverse primers for TCR Jbeta segments was used. The CDR3 region of rearranged TCR beta genes was amplified from genomic DNA with a multiplex PCR assay. On the Illumina HiSeq System, the amplified TCR beta libraries were sequenced as 87-base-pair reads. The authors' analysis ran thus. A later analysis counted around 72 million unique TCR beta chains across the approximately 700 repertoires, and about 10 million of these chains were shared by at least two donors. To remove PCR and sequencing errors, raw reads were error-corrected and collapsed into unique sequences using a nearest-neighbor algorithm that merged closely related sequences. CDR3 sequences were aligned to IMGT reference sequences to assign V, D and J gene segments. Each retained sequence needed at least a six-nucleotide match to both a V gene segment and a J gene segment. Rearrangements were classified as productive when the CDR3 lacked stop codons and remained in frame with V and J, and all other rearrangements were classified as non-productive. Following IMGT convention, CDR3 was defined as the stretch from the second conserved V-encoded cysteine to the conserved J-encoded phenylalanine. The earlier analysis of approximately 590 of the donors excluded any sequence lacking an unambiguous match to a single V gene segment. In an earlier analysis of 450 to 750 of the donors, a V segment was called functional when productive rearrangements were above 56.7%, and segregating when the standard deviation between donors exceeded 5%. To diagnose cytomegalovirus status from the catalog of TCR beta chain sequences, a statistical classification framework was built. A later analysis assigned V and J genes by comparing TCR nucleotide sequences with IMGT/GENE-DB human TR gene sequences. Using the TCRdist pipeline, a later analysis assigned CDR3 sequences along with most-parsimonious VDJ recombination scenarios. In a later analysis, each TCR beta chain was defined by its CDR3 amino acid sequence together with its V-gene family, and reads without a unique V-gene family were excluded. A later analysis removed over 500 highly shared, low-generation-probability nucleotide sequences to deal with suspected cross-contamination and a sequencing artifact. For each public chain, a later analysis derived a clonal expansion index from normalized ranks of inferred template counts within each repertoire. A later analysis computed generation probabilities with a VDJ recombination model fitted to out-of-frame rearrangements, and checked the results against IGoR. In a later analysis, TCR-TCR, TCR-HLA and TCR-CMV co-occurrence was scored with hypergeometric tests, and a repertoire-size bias correction was applied to TCR pairs. In a later analysis, false discovery rates were estimated by permuting HLA or CMV assignments 20 times. A later analysis grouped co-occurring TCRs with DBSCAN, adding TCRdist sequence similarity when clustering within HLA-allele-positive subsets. Repertoires with fewer than 30,000 or more than 120,000 public chains, plus five repertoires with anomalous nucleotide sharing, were excluded from co-occurrence clustering. TCRdb provides this immuneACCESS table in a form limited to in-frame rearrangements. Some clones are lacking; in checked studies, under half of them reflect an unresolved V gene, and why the rest are absent is not known. V and J calls and clone size are as listed in that table; D and trimming were resolved from the DNA. Present in this sample are about 140,000 clones, 75% to 90% of which were seen just once. The ten biggest clones cover 2.9% of the sample.

In regard to this clone: Its antigen specificity is not known. No base qualities exist here, and no much larger clone lies one base off it.

The cohort was made up of about 670 healthy bone marrow donors. All cohort members were sampled while nominally healthy, although unrecorded immune exposures were likely present. The donor was CMV seronegative and belonged to the group of around 400 seronegative cohort members. Each donor provided a peripheral blood sample, and peripheral blood mononuclear cells were used for TCR beta sequencing. Genomic DNA was extracted from the blood cell samples with the Qiagen DNeasy Blood Extraction Kit. Counted from cysteine to phenylalanine, this CDR3 has 14 amino acids. Solely the CDR3 DNA is kept, with 42 bases framed from the first base. From the germline V gene, CDR1 is SNHLY and CDR2 is FYNNEI. Trimming takes 5 bases from V and 2 bases from J, and the germline ends sit 13 bases apart.

This TCR was recovered from a woman under 40 in good health and CMV-seronegative. Sequencing used PBMCs. Recombination joined TRBV2 with TRBJ2-7, and TRBD1 may be the D gene, going by 6 matching bases. The CDR3 amino acid sequence is: CASSLVRTAYEQYF. The base sequence is TGTGCCAGCAGTCTAGTCCGGACAGCCTACGAGCAGTACTTC.